Below, 5 T cell receptor beta chains from the same sample are listed, as sequenced in a study of blood T cell repertoires in COVID-19. Produced via immunoSEQ multiplex PCR; TCRdb's table is partial and in-frame only. The sample contains about 160,000 clones, 75% to 85% of which appear only once. Sequencing was done on a sample of peripheral blood. The source is a woman aged 55-75 years with COVID-19, enrolled during active disease.

The J gene is TRBJ2-5, the V gene TRBV7-3; weak D call: TRBD2 (6 bases). Germline lookup yields CDR1 SGHTA and CDR2 FQGTGA. V lost 5 bases and J lost 2, with 21 bases in between. The CDR3 extends over 17 amino acids. CDR3 DNA sequence: TGTGCCAGCAGCCTGACGGGAGCTTTGGGCATTCAAGAGACCCAGTACTTC. Amino acids: CASSLTGALGIQETQYF.

Here the CDR3 reads CASSLSLTSDEQFF. The CDR3 coding sequence is TGTGCCAGCAGTCTAAGCCTGACTAGCGATGAGCAGTTCTTC. The chain employs TRBV6-4 and TRBJ2-1, with 8 positions matching TRBD2. V shed 5 bases and J 8 bases; nucleotides not matched to a gene: 8. This CDR3 spans 14 amino acids. CDR1 is MRHNA and CDR2 is SNTAGT in the germline V gene.

CDR3: CASSLAVIYEQYF. CDR3 nucleotides: TGTGCCAGCAGTCTAGCGGTGATCTACGAGCAGTACTTC. The rearrangement uses TRBV28 and TRBJ2-7, with 7 nucleotides matching TRBD2. After removal of 5 bases from V and 3 bases from J, the junction contained 4 bases not matched to a gene. The CDR3 consists of 13 residues. CDR1 is MDHEN, CDR2 SYDVKM, per germline.

This chain connects TRBV9 to TRBJ1-2; D is undetermined. Germline CDR1 reads SGDLS; CDR2 reads YYNGEE. The CDR3 loop spans 14 amino acids. V lost 4 bases and J lost 6, with 16 bases in between. CDR3 residues: CASSPMTAGDGYTF. CDR3 DNA sequence: TGTGCCAGCAGCCCAATGACTGCGGGCGATGGCTACACCTTC. The full variable domain, completed using reference TRBV9 and TRBJ1-2, is DSGVTQTPKHLITATGQRVTLRCSPRSGDLSVYWYQQSLDQGLQFLIQYYNGEERAKGNILERFSAQQFPDLHSELNLSSLELGDSALYFCASSPMTAGDGYTFGSGTRLTVV.

Here the CDR3 DNA reads TGTGCCATCCTTACAGACCCTAGCACAGATACGCAGTATTTT. This encodes CAILTDPSTDTQYF. This rearrangement joins TRBV10-3 to TRBJ2-3; D is unclear. Germline V lookup: CDR1 ENHRY, CDR2 SYGVKD. CDR3 length: 14 residues. The ends were cut back, 8 bases at V and 0 bases at J, with 12 bases in the middle.